The 5 T cell receptor beta chains below come from one sample, sequenced in a study of response to subunit inactivated influenza vaccine. One entry per CDR3 protein, called by TCRdb with MiXCR from the RT-PCR reads. The sample lists under 550,000 distinct CDR3 sequences; roughly 7.9% were seen once. The sample consisted of PBMCs from blood, taken roughly 24 months after vaccination. The receptors were sampled from a man in his fifties or sixties who received an inactivated influenza vaccine.

This chain joins TRBV7-2 and TRBJ2-2; D is uncertain. The CDR3 covers 15 residues. Deletions cut 1 base from V and 5 bases from J, with 11 bases between. Germline CDR1 and CDR2: SGHTA and FQGNSA. The CDR3 protein is CASSLEQIRTGELFF. DNA for the CDR3: TGTGCCAGCAGCTTAGAACAGATCCGAACCGGGGAGCTGTTTTTT. Filled out from reference TRBV7-2 and TRBJ2-2, the complete variable domain reads GAGVSQSPSNKVTEKGKDVELRCDPISGHTALYWYRQSLGQGLEFLIYFQGNSAPDKSGLPSDRFSAERTGGSVSTLTIQRTQQEDSAVYLCASSLEQIRTGELFFGEGSRLTVL.

The chain links TRBV7-9 to TRBJ1-5; 7 bases are a match to TRBD1. The CDR3 runs 15 residues. Per germline, CDR1 SEHNR and CDR2 FQNEAQ (reference sequence). J gave up 2 bases and V 5 bases, and 6 bases lay outside the gene matches. The CDR3 sequence is CASSQGVTGNQPQHF. CDR3 coding DNA: TGTGCCAGCAGCCAGGGGGTCACAGGCAATCAGCCCCAGCATTTT.

This clonotype occurred a few times. This sequence joins TRBV7-9 and TRBJ2-3; TRBD1 matches at 8 bases. This CDR3 contains 14 residues. Germline V gene data show CDR1 as SEHNR and CDR2 as FQNEAQ (reference sequence). The V segment lost 4 bases and the J segment 4 bases; nucleotides outside the gene matches: 4. CDR3 nucleotide sequence: TGTGCCAGCAGCTCCGGACAGGGCGCAGATACGCAGTATTTT. Residues: CASSSGQGADTQYF. Combining the CDR3 with reference TRBV7-9 and TRBJ2-3 gives the whole variable domain DTGVSQNPRHKITKRGQNVTFRCDPISEHNRLYWYRQTLGQGPEFLTYFQNEAQLEKSRLLSDRFSAERPKGSFSTLEIQRTEQGDSAMYLCASSSGQGADTQYFGPGTRLTVL.

A few counts support this clonotype. This chain links TRBV20-1 with TRBJ2-7; 11 bases align to TRBD2. The germline gives CDR1 DFQATT, CDR2 SNEGSKA (reference sequence). This CDR3 has 12 residues. Unmatched junction bases numbered 1, after V lost 6 bases and J lost 3 bases. CDR3 bases: TGCAGTGCCGGGACTAGCGGCTACGAGCAGTACTTC. It is translated as CSAGTSGYEQYF.

This clonotype was recorded at least ten times. The J gene is TRBJ1-3, the V gene TRBV7-9; D remains unclear. V lost 1 base and J 0 bases, leaving 4 bases between the germline ends. The CDR3 covers 14 residues. Germline values: CDR1 SEHNR, CDR2 FQNEAQ (reference sequence). CDR3 nucleotides: TGTGCCAGCAGCTTAGGAGACTCTGGAAACACCATATATTTT. This codes for CASSLGDSGNTIYF.